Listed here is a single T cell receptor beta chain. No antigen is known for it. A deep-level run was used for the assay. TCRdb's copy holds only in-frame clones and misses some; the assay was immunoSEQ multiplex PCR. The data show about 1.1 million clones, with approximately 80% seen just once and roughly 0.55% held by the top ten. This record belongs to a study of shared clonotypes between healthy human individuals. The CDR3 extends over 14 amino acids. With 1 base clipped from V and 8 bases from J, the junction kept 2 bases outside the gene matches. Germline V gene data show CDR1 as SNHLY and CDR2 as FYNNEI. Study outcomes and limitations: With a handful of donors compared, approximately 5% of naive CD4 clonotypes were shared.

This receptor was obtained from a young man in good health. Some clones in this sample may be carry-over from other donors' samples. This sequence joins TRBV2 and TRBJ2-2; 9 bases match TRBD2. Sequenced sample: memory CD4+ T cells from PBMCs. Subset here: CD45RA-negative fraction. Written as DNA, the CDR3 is TGTGCCAGCAGTGAAGTAGCGGGGGCTGGGGAGCTGTTTTTT. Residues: CASSEVAGAGELFF.